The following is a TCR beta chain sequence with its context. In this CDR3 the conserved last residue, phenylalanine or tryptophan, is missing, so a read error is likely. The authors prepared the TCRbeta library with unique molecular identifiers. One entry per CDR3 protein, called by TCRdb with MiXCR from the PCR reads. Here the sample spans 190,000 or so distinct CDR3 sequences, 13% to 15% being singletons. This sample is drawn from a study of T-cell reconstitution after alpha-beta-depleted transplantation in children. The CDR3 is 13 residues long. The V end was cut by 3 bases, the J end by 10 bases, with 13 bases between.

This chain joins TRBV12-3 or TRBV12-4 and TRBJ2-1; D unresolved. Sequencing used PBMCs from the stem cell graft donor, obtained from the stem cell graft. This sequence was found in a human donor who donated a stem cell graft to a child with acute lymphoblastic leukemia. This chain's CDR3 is CASSFLGLVEQFL. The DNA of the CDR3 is TGTGCCAGCAGTTTCCTAGGTCTGGTCGAGCAGTTCTTG.